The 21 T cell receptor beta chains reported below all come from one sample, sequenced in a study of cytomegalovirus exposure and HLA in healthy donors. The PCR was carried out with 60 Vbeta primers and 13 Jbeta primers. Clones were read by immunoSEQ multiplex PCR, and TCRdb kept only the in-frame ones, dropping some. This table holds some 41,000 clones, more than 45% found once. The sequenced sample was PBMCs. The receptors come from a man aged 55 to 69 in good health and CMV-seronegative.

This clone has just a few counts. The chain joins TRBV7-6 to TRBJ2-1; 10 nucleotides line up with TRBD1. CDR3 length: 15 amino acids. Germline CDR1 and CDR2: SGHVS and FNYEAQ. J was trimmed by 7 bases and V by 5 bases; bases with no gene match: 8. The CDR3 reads CASSQTGGAGNEQFF. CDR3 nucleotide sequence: TGTGCCAGCAGCCAGACAGGGGGCGCCGGGAATGAGCAGTTCTTC.

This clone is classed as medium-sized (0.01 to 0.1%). This CDR3 is CSVVPRAGQPQHF. CDR3 DNA: TGCAGCGTTGTACCCAGGGCAGGTCAGCCCCAGCATTTT. V and J are TRBV29-1 and TRBJ1-5; perhaps TRBD1 as D (5 bases). The V and J ends lost 4 bases and 6 bases respectively, with 13 bases between them. Germline CDR1 SQVTM, CDR2 ANQGSEA. The CDR3 contains 13 residues.

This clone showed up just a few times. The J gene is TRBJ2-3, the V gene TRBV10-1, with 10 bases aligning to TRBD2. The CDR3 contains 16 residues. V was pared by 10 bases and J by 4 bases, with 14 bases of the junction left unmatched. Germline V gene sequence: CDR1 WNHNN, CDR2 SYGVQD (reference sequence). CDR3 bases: TGCGCCACCTCCGGGGGTAGCGGGAGGTTCGCAGATACGCAGTATTTT. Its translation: CATSGGSGRFADTQYF.

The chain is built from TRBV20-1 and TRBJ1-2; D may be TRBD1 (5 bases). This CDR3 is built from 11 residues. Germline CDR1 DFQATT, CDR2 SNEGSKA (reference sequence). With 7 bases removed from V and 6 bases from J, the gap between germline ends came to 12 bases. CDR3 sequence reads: CSVQAWDGYTF. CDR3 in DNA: TGCAGTGTACAGGCTTGGGATGGCTACACCTTC.

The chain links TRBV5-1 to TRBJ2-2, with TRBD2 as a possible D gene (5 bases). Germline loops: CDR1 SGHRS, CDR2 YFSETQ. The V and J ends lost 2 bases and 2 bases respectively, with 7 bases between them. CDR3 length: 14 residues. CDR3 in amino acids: CASSFPSNTGELFF. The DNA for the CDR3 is TGCGCCAGCAGCTTCCCTAGCAACACCGGGGAGCTGTTTTTT. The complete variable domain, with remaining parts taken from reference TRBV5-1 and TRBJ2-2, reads KAGVTQTPRYLIKTRGQQVTLSCSPISGHRSVSWYQQTPGQGLQFLFEYFSETQRNKGNFPGRFSGRQFSNSRSEMNVSTLELGDSALYLCASSFPSNTGELFFGEGSRLTVL.

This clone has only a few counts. CDR3 coding DNA: TGCGCCAGCAGCCTGGAGGACAGAGACAATGAAAAACTGTTTTTT. It specifies CASSLEDRDNEKLFF. The chain uses TRBV4-1 and TRBJ1-4, with D maybe TRBD1 (6 bases). V lost 4 bases, J lost 5 bases, and 14 bases lay in between. The germline V gene encodes CDR1 MGHRA and CDR2 YSYEKL. The CDR3 has 15 amino acids.

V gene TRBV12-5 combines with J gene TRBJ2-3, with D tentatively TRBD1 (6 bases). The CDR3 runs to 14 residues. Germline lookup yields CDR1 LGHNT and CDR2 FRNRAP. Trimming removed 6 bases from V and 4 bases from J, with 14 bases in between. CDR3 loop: CASGTTPGADTQYF. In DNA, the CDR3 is TGTGCTAGTGGGACCACCCCAGGGGCAGATACGCAGTATTTT.

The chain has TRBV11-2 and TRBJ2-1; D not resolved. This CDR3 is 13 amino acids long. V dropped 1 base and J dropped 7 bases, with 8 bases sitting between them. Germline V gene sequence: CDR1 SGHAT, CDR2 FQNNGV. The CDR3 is CASSLGLLNEQFF. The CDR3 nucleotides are TGTGCCAGCAGCTTAGGGCTGCTGAATGAGCAGTTCTTC.

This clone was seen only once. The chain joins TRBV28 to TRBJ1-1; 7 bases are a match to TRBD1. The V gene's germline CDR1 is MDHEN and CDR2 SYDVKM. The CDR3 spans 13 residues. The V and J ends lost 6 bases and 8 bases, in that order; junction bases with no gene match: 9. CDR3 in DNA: TGTGCCAGCAGACTGACAGGGTCCAAAGAAGCTTTCTTT. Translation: CASRLTGSKEAFF.

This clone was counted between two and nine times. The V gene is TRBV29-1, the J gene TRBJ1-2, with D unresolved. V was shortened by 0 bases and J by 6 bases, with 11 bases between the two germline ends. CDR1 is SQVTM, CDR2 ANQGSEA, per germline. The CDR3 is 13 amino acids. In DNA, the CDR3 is TGCAGCGTTGAAGAAACAGTCTTACATGGCTACACCTTC. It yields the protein CSVEETVLHGYTF.

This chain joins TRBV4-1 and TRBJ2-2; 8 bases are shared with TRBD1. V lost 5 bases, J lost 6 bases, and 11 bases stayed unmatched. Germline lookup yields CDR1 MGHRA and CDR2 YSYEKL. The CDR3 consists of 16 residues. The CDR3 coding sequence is TGCGCCAGCAGCGAGACAGGGGCAAGCAGGTCCGGGGAGCTGTTTTTT. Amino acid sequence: CASSETGASRSGELFF.

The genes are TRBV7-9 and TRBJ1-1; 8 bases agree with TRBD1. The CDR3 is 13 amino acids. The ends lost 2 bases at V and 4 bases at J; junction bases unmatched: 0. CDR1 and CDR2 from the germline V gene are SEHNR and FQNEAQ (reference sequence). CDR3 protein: CASSLQGATEAFF. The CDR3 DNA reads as TGTGCCAGCAGCTTACAGGGGGCCACTGAAGCTTTCTTT. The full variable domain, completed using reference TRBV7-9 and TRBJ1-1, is DTGVSQNPRHKITKRGQNVTFRCDPISEHNRLYWYRQTLGQGPEFLTYFQNEAQLEKSRLLSDRFSAERPKGSFSTLEIQRTEQGDSAMYLCASSLQGATEAFFGQGTRLTVV.

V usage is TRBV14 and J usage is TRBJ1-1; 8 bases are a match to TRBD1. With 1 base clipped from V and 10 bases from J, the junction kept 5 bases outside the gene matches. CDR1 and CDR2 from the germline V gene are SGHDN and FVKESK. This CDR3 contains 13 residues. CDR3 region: CASSQVGQGSAFF. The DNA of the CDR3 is TGTGCCAGCAGCCAAGTTGGACAGGGATCAGCTTTCTTT.

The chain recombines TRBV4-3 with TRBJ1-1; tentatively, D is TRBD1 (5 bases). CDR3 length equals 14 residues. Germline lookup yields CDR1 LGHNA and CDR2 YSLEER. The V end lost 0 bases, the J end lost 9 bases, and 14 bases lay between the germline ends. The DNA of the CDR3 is TGCGCCAGCAGCCAAGATCCCGGCAGGGCAAAAGCTTTCTTT. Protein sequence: CASSQDPGRAKAFF.

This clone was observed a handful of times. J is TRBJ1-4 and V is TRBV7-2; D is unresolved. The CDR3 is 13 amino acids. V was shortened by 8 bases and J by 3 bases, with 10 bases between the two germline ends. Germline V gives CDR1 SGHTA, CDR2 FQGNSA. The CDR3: CASRGGANEKLFF. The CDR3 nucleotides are TGTGCCAGCCGGGGTGGTGCTAATGAAAAACTGTTTTTT.

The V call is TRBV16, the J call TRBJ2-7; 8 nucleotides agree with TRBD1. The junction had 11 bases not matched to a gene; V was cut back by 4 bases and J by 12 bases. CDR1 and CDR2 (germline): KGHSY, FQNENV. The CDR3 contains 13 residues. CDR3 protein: CASSPPGGGQGYF. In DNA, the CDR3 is TGTGCCAGCAGCCCCCCTGGGGGAGGACAGGGGTACTTC.

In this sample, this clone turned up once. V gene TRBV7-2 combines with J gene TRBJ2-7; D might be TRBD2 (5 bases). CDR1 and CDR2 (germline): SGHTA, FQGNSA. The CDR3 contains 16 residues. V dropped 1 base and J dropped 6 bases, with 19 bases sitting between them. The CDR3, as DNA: TGTGCCAGCAGCTTAGTCGTGGGTCGGACCCGGGGCGAGCAGTACTTC. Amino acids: CASSLVVGRTRGEQYF.

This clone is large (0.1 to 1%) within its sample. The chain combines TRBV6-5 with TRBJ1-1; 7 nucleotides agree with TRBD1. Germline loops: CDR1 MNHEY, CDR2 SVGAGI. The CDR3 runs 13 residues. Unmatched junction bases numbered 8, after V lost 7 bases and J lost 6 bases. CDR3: CASTYGTAAEAFF. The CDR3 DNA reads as TGTGCCAGCACCTACGGGACAGCCGCTGAAGCTTTCTTT.

The CDR3 nucleotides read TGCGCCAGCAGCCAAGATCCGACAGGGAGCCTCTCCTACGAGCAGTACTTC. Its translation: CASSQDPTGSLSYEQYF. The gene calls are TRBV4-3 and TRBJ2-7; 7 bases agree with TRBD1. CDR1 is LGHNA, CDR2 YSLEER, per germline. Trimming took 0 bases from V and 0 from J; bases not matched to a gene: 8. This CDR3 is 17 amino acids long.

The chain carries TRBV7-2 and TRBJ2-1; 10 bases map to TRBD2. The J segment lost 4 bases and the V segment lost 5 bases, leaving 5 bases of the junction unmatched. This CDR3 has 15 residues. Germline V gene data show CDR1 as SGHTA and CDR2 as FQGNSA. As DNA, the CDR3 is TGTGCCAGCAGCCTCGGACTAGCGGCATACAATGAGCAGTTCTTC. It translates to CASSLGLAAYNEQFF.

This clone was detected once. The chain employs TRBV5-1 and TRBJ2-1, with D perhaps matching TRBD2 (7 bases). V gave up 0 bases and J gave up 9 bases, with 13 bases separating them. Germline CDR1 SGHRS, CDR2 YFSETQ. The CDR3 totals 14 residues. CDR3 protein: CASSLGGAGAEQFF. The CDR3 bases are TGCGCCAGCAGCTTGGGAGGCGCGGGGGCTGAGCAGTTCTTC. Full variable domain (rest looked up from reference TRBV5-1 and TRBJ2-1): KAGVTQTPRYLIKTRGQQVTLSCSPISGHRSVSWYQQTPGQGLQFLFEYFSETQRNKGNFPGRFSGRQFSNSRSEMNVSTLELGDSALYLCASSLGGAGAEQFFGPGTRLTVL.